The 28 T cell receptor beta chains listed next were all sequenced from one sample in a study of beta chain features in type 1 diabetes. Investigators reverse transcribed all isolated RNA, so they sequenced expressed TCRB transcripts. The data were produced by immunoSEQ multiplex PCR, yet TCRdb's version contains in-frame clones alone and is incomplete. This table holds around 500,000 clones, approximately 10% found once. Material: naive CD4+ T cells from blood. The source is a woman between 18 and 29 years old in good health.

This clone was seen a few times. The gene calls are TRBV9 and TRBJ2-6; perhaps D is TRBD1 or TRBD2 (5 bases each). CDR1 is SGDLS, CDR2 YYNGEE, per germline. This CDR3 comprises 18 residues. Trimming shortened V by 0 bases and J by 0 bases, and 13 bases separated the two germline ends. CDR3 amino acids: CASSVGPGRSSGANVLTF. CDR3 DNA sequence: TGTGCCAGCAGCGTAGGACCGGGACGGAGCTCTGGGGCCAACGTCCTGACTTTC.

Points on this clone: An end of the junction differs from the germline gene, which may be a read error. The CDR3 region is CASSSSIGVRHETQYF. CDR3 coding DNA: TGTGCTAGCAGCTCCAGTATCGGGGTTCGGCATGAGACCCAGTACTTC. J is TRBJ2-5 and V is TRBV7-7; TRBD2 is a possible D gene (5 bases). Germline V lookup: CDR1 SSHAT, CDR2 FNYEAQ (reference sequence). This CDR3 spans 16 amino acids.

CDR3 protein: CAWSVQLASYEQYF. CDR3 DNA: TGTGCCTGGAGTGTACAACTAGCGAGTTACGAGCAGTACTTC. The J gene is TRBJ2-7, the V gene TRBV30, with TRBD2 identical over 7 bases. The V segment lost 0 bases and the J segment 4 bases; nucleotides outside the gene matches: 6. This CDR3 spans 14 amino acids. CDR1 GTSNPN and CDR2 SVGIG come from the germline V gene (reference sequence).

This chain uses TRBV7-3 with TRBJ2-2; D call uncertain. V was shortened by 2 bases and J by 0 bases, with 10 bases between the two germline ends. The CDR3 loop spans 16 amino acids. CDR1 and CDR2 from the germline V gene are SGHTA and FQGTGA. The CDR3 nucleotides read TGTGCCAGCAGCTTAGTACGGACCTCGAACACCGGGGAGCTGTTTTTT. It encodes CASSLVRTSNTGELFF. The entire variable domain, with the rest obtained from reference TRBV7-3 and TRBJ2-2, is as follows: GAGVSQTPSNKVTEKGKYVELRCDPISGHTALYWYRQSLGQGPEFLIYFQGTGAADDSGLPNDRFFAVRPEGSVSTLKIQRTERGDSAVYLCASSLVRTSNTGELFFGEGSRLTVL.

The table lists this clone with a few counts. The chain combines TRBV9 with TRBJ1-1; D unresolved. The CDR3 covers 16 residues. V lost 0 bases to trimming and J lost 0 bases, with 12 bases between them. Germline loops: CDR1 SGDLS, CDR2 YYNGEE. As DNA, the CDR3 is TGTGCCAGCAGCGTAGGTCCCAGGAGCATGAACACTGAAGCTTTCTTT. It specifies CASSVGPRSMNTEAFF.

This clone has a handful of counts. The V and J genes are TRBV29-1 and TRBJ1-4; tentatively, D is TRBD1 (5 bases). Per germline, CDR1 SQVTM and CDR2 ANQGSEA. The CDR3 has 14 amino acids. The V end lost 5 bases, the J end lost 7 bases, and 17 bases lay between the germline ends. CDR3 sequence (DNA): TGCAGCGTTTTGAGGGGCAGCGGGAGTGAAAAACTGTTTTTT. Amino acid sequence: CSVLRGSGSEKLFF.

This clone was observed a handful of times. This chain uses TRBV12-5 with TRBJ1-2; 7 nucleotides match TRBD1. CDR1 and CDR2 (germline): LGHNT, FRNRAP. V gave up 0 bases and J gave up 0 bases; unmatched junction bases: 13. This CDR3 spans 19 amino acids. CDR3 in DNA: TGTGCTAGTGGTTTGGTGTTGGCAGGGGGACCACCTGCTAACTATGGCTACACCTTC. Amino acids: CASGLVLAGGPPANYGYTF.

This sequence joins TRBV21-1 and TRBJ2-7; the table's D call, TRBD1, was not checked against the DNA. TRBV21-1 represents a pseudogene. The CDR3 has 18 residues. The chain's CDR3 is CASSNKMDRPAIRCEQYF. CDR3 bases: TGTGCCAGCAGCAACAAGATGGACAGACCTGCGATCCGGTGCGAGCAGTACTTC.

This sequence joins TRBV6-6 and TRBJ1-1; D ambiguous. Germline V CDR1 and CDR2: MNHNY, SVGAGI (reference sequence). Trimming left V 8 bases short and J 1 base short, with 11 bases between. CDR3 length equals 13 residues. CDR3: CASVTVRNTEAFF. The CDR3 bases are TGTGCCAGCGTGACGGTGAGGAACACTGAAGCTTTCTTT.

This clone was recorded a few times. The chain carries TRBV5-4 and TRBJ2-3; D is possibly TRBD2 (6 bases). In germline, CDR1 is SGHNT, CDR2 YYREEE (reference sequence). The CDR3 runs to 15 residues. Trimming removed 6 bases from V and 1 base from J, with 15 bases in between. The CDR3 nucleotides read TGTGCCAGCACCGGGGGTAGCGGCGGCACAGATACGCAGTATTTT. This codes for CASTGGSGGTDTQYF.

The chain joins TRBV28 to TRBJ2-1; 8 bases are a match to TRBD1. V shed 4 bases and J 4 bases; nucleotides not matched to a gene: 6. From germline, CDR1 is MDHEN and CDR2 SYDVKM. This CDR3 comprises 15 residues. The CDR3 DNA sequence: TGTGCCAGCAGTTCGAGGGACAGGTTATACAATGAGCAGTTCTTC. It translates to CASSSRDRLYNEQFF.

The rearrangement uses TRBV27 and TRBJ2-3; tentative D call: TRBD2 (5 bases). From germline, CDR1 is MNHEY and CDR2 SMNVEV (reference sequence). The CDR3 loop spans 14 amino acids. V lost 6 bases to trimming and J lost 2 bases, with 12 bases between them. The CDR3 spells CASSVREATDTQYF. In DNA, the CDR3 is TGTGCCAGCAGCGTGAGGGAAGCCACAGATACGCAGTATTTT.

The J gene is TRBJ1-2, the V gene TRBV6-5; 8 positions agree with TRBD1. Germline lookup yields CDR1 MNHEY and CDR2 SVGAGI. The CDR3 totals 15 residues. V was clipped by 5 bases and J by 2 bases; unmatched bases: 7. In DNA form, the CDR3 reads TGTGCCAGCAGTGGAACCGGGACAGGAAACTATGGCTACACCTTC. Its protein product is CASSGTGTGNYGYTF.

The chain is built from TRBV11-3 and TRBJ2-7, with 7 bases aligning to TRBD1. The CDR3 totals 15 residues. Germline lookup yields CDR1 SGHNT and CDR2 YENEEA. Losses at the gene ends were 6 bases for V and 7 bases for J; bases not matched to a gene: 15. CDR3: CASRSRDRSSGEQYF. The CDR3 bases are TGTGCCAGCAGAAGCCGGGACAGATCCTCCGGGGAGCAGTACTTC.

This clone was seen many times. V gene TRBV7-9 combines with J gene TRBJ2-3; D remains unclear. The germline V gene has CDR1 SEHNR and CDR2 FQNEAQ (reference sequence). V was clipped by 5 bases and J by 6 bases, with 9 bases between them. The CDR3 runs 12 residues. The CDR3 DNA sequence: TGTGCCAGCAGCCAGTTCGGGGATACGCAGTATTTT. Its translation: CASSQFGDTQYF.

V and J are TRBV6-5 and TRBJ1-2, with D maybe TRBD1 (5 bases). CDR3 length equals 15 residues. Per germline, CDR1 MNHEY and CDR2 SVGAGI. V was clipped by 5 bases and J by 8 bases, with 21 bases between them. The CDR3 sequence is CASSPTSTPGLGYTF. Here the CDR3 DNA reads TGTGCCAGCAGTCCTACCTCGACCCCAGGGTTGGGCTACACCTTC.

A few counts support this clone. The chain employs TRBV15 and TRBJ1-5; D uncertain. This CDR3 has 17 residues. CDR1 is LNHNV, CDR2 YYDKDF, per germline (reference sequence). The ends were cut back, 3 bases at V and 1 base at J, with 16 bases in the middle. The CDR3 sequence: CATSRAIGGVSNQPQHF. In DNA, the CDR3 is TGTGCCACCAGCAGGGCTATAGGCGGGGTAAGCAATCAGCCCCAGCATTTT.

J is TRBJ2-5 and V is TRBV18; tentative D call: TRBD1 (5 bases). The V end was cut by 1 base, the J end by 0 bases, with 9 bases between. Germline lookup yields CDR1 KGHSH and CDR2 LQKENI. There are 15 residues in the CDR3. CDR3 amino acids: CASSPLQGNQETQYF. The CDR3 region has the DNA TGTGCCAGCTCACCACTGCAGGGCAACCAAGAGACCCAGTACTTC.

This clone came up a few times. The rearrangement joins TRBV28 to TRBJ2-2; D not certain. This CDR3 is 13 amino acids long. V was cut by 5 bases and J by 4 bases, with 8 bases left in between. Per the germline V gene, CDR1 is MDHEN and CDR2 is SYDVKM. CDR3 protein: CASSAPVTGELFF. CDR3 DNA: TGTGCCAGCAGTGCGCCTGTCACCGGGGAGCTGTTTTTT.

This clone has a handful of counts. The rearrangement uses TRBV2 and TRBJ2-7; tentatively, D is TRBD1 (6 bases). This CDR3 spans 12 amino acids. V lost 4 bases, J lost 4 bases, and 8 bases lay in between. Germline lookup yields CDR1 SNHLY and CDR2 FYNNEI. Here the CDR3 DNA reads TGTGCCAGCAGTGGAACAGGGTACGAGCAGTACGTC. This translates into CASSGTGYEQYV.

This rearrangement joins TRBV9 to TRBJ2-1; TRBD2 agrees at 14 bases. Germline CDR1 is SGDLS and CDR2 is YYNGEE. With V trimmed by 3 bases and J by 7 bases, 3 bases remained unmatched. CDR3 size: 15 residues. CDR3 amino acids: CASSAGLAGGNEQFF. CDR3 coding DNA: TGTGCCAGCAGCGCTGGACTAGCGGGGGGAAATGAGCAGTTCTTC.

The sample holds a few counts of this clone. The chain has TRBV29-1 and TRBJ2-1; 10 nucleotides align to TRBD2. The CDR3 is 15 residues long. Germline-derived CDR1 and CDR2 are SQVTM and ANQGSEA. The V segment lost 6 bases and the J segment 0 bases; nucleotides outside the gene matches: 5. The DNA of the CDR3 is TGCAGCGTCACCGGGACTAGCGACTCCTACAATGAGCAGTTCTTC. Its translation: CSVTGTSDSYNEQFF.

The gene calls are TRBV5-1 and TRBJ1-2, with 8 nucleotides matching TRBD1. The CDR3 is made up of 14 amino acids. J was trimmed by 4 bases and V by 4 bases; bases with no gene match: 6. The V gene's germline CDR1 is SGHRS and CDR2 YFSETQ. As DNA, the CDR3 is TGCGCCAGCAGCCCCGGACAGGGAACCTATGGCTACACCTTC. It translates to CASSPGQGTYGYTF. Together with reference TRBV5-1 and TRBJ1-2, the CDR3 gives the full variable domain: KAGVTQTPRYLIKTRGQQVTLSCSPISGHRSVSWYQQTPGQGLQFLFEYFSETQRNKGNFPGRFSGRQFSNSRSEMNVSTLELGDSALYLCASSPGQGTYGYTFGSGTRLTVV.

The V gene is TRBV5-1, the J gene TRBJ2-5; D gene uncertain. CDR3 length: 14 amino acids. Trimming took 0 bases from V and 2 from J, leaving 8 bases between them. The V gene's germline CDR1 is SGHRS and CDR2 YFSETQ. CDR3 amino acids: CASSLVDNQETQYF. The CDR3 coding sequence is TGCGCCAGCAGCTTGGTCGACAATCAAGAGACCCAGTACTTC. Together with reference TRBV5-1 and TRBJ2-5, the CDR3 gives the full variable domain: KAGVTQTPRYLIKTRGQQVTLSCSPISGHRSVSWYQQTPGQGLQFLFEYFSETQRNKGNFPGRFSGRQFSNSRSEMNVSTLELGDSALYLCASSLVDNQETQYFGPGTRLLVL.

The sample holds a few counts of this clone. V is TRBV5-6 and J is TRBJ2-5; perhaps TRBD2 as D (6 bases). The V gene lost 0 bases and the J gene lost 4 bases, with 7 bases spanning the gap. The CDR3 consists of 13 residues. CDR1 is SGHDT, CDR2 YYEEEE, per germline. The CDR3 loop is CASSLAGGETQYF. The CDR3 bases are TGTGCCAGCAGCTTGGCCGGGGGAGAGACCCAGTACTTC. Looking up the rest from reference TRBV5-6 and TRBJ2-5 gives the full variable domain: DAGVTQSPTHLIKTRGQQVTLRCSPKSGHDTVSWYQQALGQGPQFIFQYYEEEERQRGNFPDRFSGHQFPNYSSELNVNALLLGDSALYLCASSLAGGETQYFGPGTRLLVL.

The chain recombines TRBV5-6 with TRBJ2-6, with 8 bases fitting TRBD1. Germline trimming cut 2 bases from V and 0 bases from J; bases unmatched to any gene: 7. This CDR3 comprises 18 residues. The V gene's germline CDR1 is SGHDT and CDR2 YYEEEE. The CDR3 nucleotides are TGTGCCAGCAGCTTTGGCAGGGGGCTCCTCTCTGGGGCCAACGTCCTGACTTTC. This sequence encodes CASSFGRGLLSGANVLTF. The full variable domain, with the rest looked up from reference TRBV5-6 and TRBJ2-6, is DAGVTQSPTHLIKTRGQQVTLRCSPKSGHDTVSWYQQALGQGPQFIFQYYEEEERQRGNFPDRFSGHQFPNYSSELNVNALLLGDSALYLCASSFGRGLLSGANVLTFGAGSRLTVL.

This rearrangement joins TRBV5-1 to TRBJ2-3; 10 nucleotides line up with TRBD2. The V and J ends lost 5 bases and 5 bases, in that order; junction bases with no gene match: 11. Germline V gene lookup returns CDR1 SGHRS and CDR2 YFSETQ. CDR3 length equals 16 residues. CDR3 sequence reads: CASRLVASGSGDTQYF. As DNA, the CDR3 is TGCGCCAGCAGGCTGGTTGCTAGCGGGAGTGGAGATACGCAGTATTTT.

In its sample, this clone was seen once. V usage is TRBV5-1 and J usage is TRBJ2-3, with a weak D call TRBD2 (6 bases). Germline V gene sequence: CDR1 SGHRS, CDR2 YFSETQ. There are 16 residues in the CDR3. V shed 4 bases and J shed 1 base, with 16 bases lying between them. Here the CDR3 DNA reads TGCGCCAGCAGCCGCGGGACCGCTGGGGGCACAGATACGCAGTATTTT. Encoded protein: CASSRGTAGGTDTQYF.